This T cell receptor beta chain was observed in a study of shared clonotypes between healthy human individuals. Turning to this clone: Its antigen remains unidentified. This sample includes further DNA sequences coding for the same CDR3.

Points from the study as a whole: Generation probability values for non-shared clonotypes were lower than those for clonotypes shared by all four donors. It was observed that 5% to 6% of naive CD4 clonotypes were shared across a handful of donors.

Clones were read by immunoSEQ multiplex PCR, and TCRdb kept only the in-frame ones, dropping some. This table has some 2 million clones, about 95% appearing once. Sequencing was done on a sample of naive CD4+ T cells sorted from blood. Regarding subset: CD45RA+ positively selected. This clonotype was obtained from a man aged 18 to 35 in good health.

CDR3 DNA: TGTGCCAGCAGCTTGGTAGCGGGAGGGACTGAAGCTTTCTTT. It specifies CASSLVAGGTEAFF. V and J are TRBV5-4 and TRBJ1-1; no clear D gene. The germline V gene has CDR1 SGHNT and CDR2 YYREEE (reference sequence). This CDR3 contains 14 residues. Trimming took off 0 bases at V and 5 bases at J, with 11 bases between the two ends.